The 6 T cell receptor beta chains reported below all come from one sample, sequenced in a study of blood T cell repertoires in COVID-19. TCRdb's table, derived via immunoSEQ multiplex PCR, lists solely in-frame clones and lacks some. The table records about 46,000 clones, 80% to 90% of them present only once. The source material was peripheral blood. The source of these receptors is a man aged 55-75 years with acute or convalescent COVID-19.

V and J are TRBV2 and TRBJ2-7; weak D call: TRBD1 (8 bases). V was trimmed by 7 bases and J by 5 bases, leaving 24 bases between them. Germline CDR1 is SNHLY and CDR2 is FYNNEI. The CDR3 has 16 residues. CDR3 region: CASKVDRAAGGNEQYF. CDR3 nucleotides: TGTGCCAGCAAGGTGGACAGGGCCGCCGGGGGGAACGAGCAGTACTTC.

This rearrangement joins TRBV6-5 to TRBJ1-2, with D maybe TRBD1 (5 bases). V lost 10 bases, J lost 4 bases, and 19 bases lay in between. The CDR3 runs to 14 residues. The V gene's germline CDR1 is MNHEY and CDR2 SVGAGI. The CDR3 sequence is CAIPDPGLGYGYTF. The CDR3 region has the DNA TGTGCCATCCCCGATCCAGGGCTCGGCTATGGCTACACCTTC.

V and J are TRBV19 and TRBJ2-5; 8 nucleotides agree with TRBD1. With 6 bases clipped from V and 5 bases from J, the junction kept 5 bases outside the gene matches. Germline-derived CDR1 and CDR2 are LNHDA and SQIVND (reference sequence). This CDR3 is 13 amino acids long. CDR3 in amino acids: CASSPGGSETQYF. CDR3 in DNA: TGTGCCAGTAGCCCAGGGGGCAGTGAGACCCAGTACTTC.

This rearrangement joins TRBV7-9 to TRBJ1-6; D remains unclear. CDR1 is SEHNR, CDR2 FQNEAQ, per germline (reference sequence). The CDR3 is 14 amino acids. Between the trimmed V and J ends, which lost 8 bases and 3 bases, there was a span of 11 bases. Here the CDR3 reads CASSLGNYNSPLHF. In DNA, the CDR3 is TGTGCCAGCTCCCTGGGCAACTATAATTCACCCCTCCACTTT.

The V and J genes are TRBV6-1 and TRBJ1-5; D might be TRBD1 (6 bases). Trimming cost V 3 bases and J 4 bases, with 10 bases left between them. In germline, CDR1 is MNHNS, CDR2 SASEGT. The CDR3 has 14 residues. DNA of the CDR3: TGTGCCAGCAGTGACGGGGGGGCAAATCAGCCCCAGCATTTT. This codes for CASSDGGANQPQHF.

The rearrangement uses TRBV7-9 and TRBJ2-2; 9 bases fit TRBD1. The trim removed 5 bases at V and 4 bases at J, leaving 8 bases unmatched. The germline CDR1 and CDR2 sequences are SEHNR and FQNEAQ (reference sequence). CDR3 length equals 16 residues. This chain's CDR3 is CASSPWTGEGTGELFF. The CDR3 coding sequence is TGTGCCAGCAGCCCCTGGACAGGGGAGGGCACCGGGGAGCTGTTTTTT. The variable domain in full, with the rest retrieved from reference TRBV7-9 and TRBJ2-2, is DTGVSQNPRHKITKRGQNVTFRCDPISEHNRLYWYRQTLGQGPEFLTYFQNEAQLEKSRLLSDRFSAERPKGSFSTLEIQRTEQGDSAMYLCASSPWTGEGTGELFFGEGSRLTVL.